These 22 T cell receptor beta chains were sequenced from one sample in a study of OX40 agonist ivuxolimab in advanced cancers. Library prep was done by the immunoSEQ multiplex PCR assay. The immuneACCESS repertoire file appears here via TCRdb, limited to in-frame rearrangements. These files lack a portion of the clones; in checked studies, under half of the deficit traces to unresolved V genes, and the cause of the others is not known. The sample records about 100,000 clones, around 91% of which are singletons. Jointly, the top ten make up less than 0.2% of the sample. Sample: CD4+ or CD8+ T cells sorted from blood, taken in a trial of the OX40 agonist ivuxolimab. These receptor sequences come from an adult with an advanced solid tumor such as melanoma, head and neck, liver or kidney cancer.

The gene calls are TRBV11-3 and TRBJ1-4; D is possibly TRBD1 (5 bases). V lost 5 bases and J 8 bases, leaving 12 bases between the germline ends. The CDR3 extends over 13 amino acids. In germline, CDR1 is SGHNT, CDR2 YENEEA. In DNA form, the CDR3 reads TGTGCCAGCAGCAGAGGGGTTGGAGAAAAACTGTTTTTT. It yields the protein CASSRGVGEKLFF.

The CDR3 DNA is TGTGCCATCCGACCCGACGTCAGCTACAATGAGCAGTTCTTC. Protein: CAIRPDVSYNEQFF. The rearrangement joins TRBV6-5 to TRBJ2-1; D gene unclear. The germline CDR1 and CDR2 sequences are MNHEY and SVGAGI. The CDR3 covers 14 residues. The V and J ends lost 10 bases and 3 bases respectively, with 16 bases between them.

This CDR3 reads CASSESGLAGESTDTQYF. CDR3 sequence (DNA): TGCGCCAGCAGTGAGTCGGGACTAGCGGGAGAGAGCACAGATACGCAGTATTTT. The J gene is TRBJ2-3, the V gene TRBV10-1; TRBD2 matches 14 bases. CDR1 and CDR2 from the germline V gene are WNHNN and SYGVQD (reference sequence). CDR3 length equals 18 residues. V trimming: 0 bases; J trimming: 0 bases; junction bases outside the gene matches: 2.

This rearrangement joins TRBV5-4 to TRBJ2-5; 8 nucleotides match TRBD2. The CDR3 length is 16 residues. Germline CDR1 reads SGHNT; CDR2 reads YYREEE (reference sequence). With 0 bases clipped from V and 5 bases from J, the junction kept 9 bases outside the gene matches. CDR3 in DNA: TGTGCCAGCAGCTTGGGGGTAGCGGGAACGGGGGAGACCCAGTACTTC. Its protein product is CASSLGVAGTGETQYF.

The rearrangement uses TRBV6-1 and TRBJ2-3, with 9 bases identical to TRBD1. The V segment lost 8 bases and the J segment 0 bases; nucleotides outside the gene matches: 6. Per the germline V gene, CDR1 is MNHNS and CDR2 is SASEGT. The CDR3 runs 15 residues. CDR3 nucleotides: TGTGCCAGCGGTAGGACAGGGGAAAGCACAGATACGCAGTATTTT. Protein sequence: CASGRTGESTDTQYF.

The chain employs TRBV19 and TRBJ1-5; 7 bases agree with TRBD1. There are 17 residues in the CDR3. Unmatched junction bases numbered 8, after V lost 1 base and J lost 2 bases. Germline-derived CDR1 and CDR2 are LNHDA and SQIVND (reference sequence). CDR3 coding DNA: TGTGCCAGTAGTATAGCCCAGGGGGGGTCGGGCAATCAGCCCCAGCATTTT. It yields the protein CASSIAQGGSGNQPQHF. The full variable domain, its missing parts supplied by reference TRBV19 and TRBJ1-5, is DGGITQSPKYLFRKEGQNVTLSCEQNLNHDAMYWYRQDPGQGLRLIYYSQIVNDFQKGDIAEGYSVSREKKESFPLTVTSAQKNPTAFYLCASSIAQGGSGNQPQHFGDGTRLSIL.

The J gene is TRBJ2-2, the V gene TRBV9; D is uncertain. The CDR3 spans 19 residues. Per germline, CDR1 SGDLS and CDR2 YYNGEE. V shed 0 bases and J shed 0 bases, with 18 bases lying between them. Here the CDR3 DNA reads TGTGCCAGCAGCGTAGCCGGGTACTCTAACAGACCGAACACCGGGGAGCTGTTTTTT. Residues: CASSVAGYSNRPNTGELFF.

In DNA form, the CDR3 reads TGTGCCAGCAACGCTCTTCATAAGTACTTC. It encodes CASNALHKYF. The chain joins TRBV6-1 to TRBJ2-7, with unresolved D. V dropped 7 bases and J dropped 11 bases, with 12 bases sitting between them. CDR1 is MNHNS and CDR2 is SASEGT in the germline V gene. The CDR3 length is 10 residues.

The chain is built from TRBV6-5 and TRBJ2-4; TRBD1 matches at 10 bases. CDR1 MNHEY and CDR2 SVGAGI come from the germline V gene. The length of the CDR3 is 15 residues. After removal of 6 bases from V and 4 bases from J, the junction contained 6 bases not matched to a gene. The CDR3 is CASSFRDRGKNIQYF. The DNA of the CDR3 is TGTGCCAGCAGCTTCCGGGACAGGGGAAAAAACATTCAGTACTTC.

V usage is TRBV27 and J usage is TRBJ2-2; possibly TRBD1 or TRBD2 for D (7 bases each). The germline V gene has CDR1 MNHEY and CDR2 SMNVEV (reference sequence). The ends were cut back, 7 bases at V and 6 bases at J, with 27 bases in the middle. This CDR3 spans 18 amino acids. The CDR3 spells CASNPRSGAGGISGELFF. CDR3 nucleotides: TGTGCCAGCAACCCCCGAAGCGGGGCAGGGGGAATTTCCGGGGAGCTGTTTTTT.

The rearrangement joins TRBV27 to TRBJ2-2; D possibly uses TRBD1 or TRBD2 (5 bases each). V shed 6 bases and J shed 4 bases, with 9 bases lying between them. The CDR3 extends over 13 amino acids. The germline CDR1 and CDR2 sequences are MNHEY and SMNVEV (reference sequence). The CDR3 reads CASSPGPTGELFF. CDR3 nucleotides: TGTGCCAGCAGCCCGGGGCCCACCGGGGAGCTGTTTTTT.

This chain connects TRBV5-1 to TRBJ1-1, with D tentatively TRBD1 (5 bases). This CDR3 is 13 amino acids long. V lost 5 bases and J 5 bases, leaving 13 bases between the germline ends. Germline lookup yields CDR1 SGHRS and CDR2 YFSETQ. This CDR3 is CASRKGEGTEAFF. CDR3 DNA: TGCGCCAGCAGAAAAGGGGAAGGGACTGAAGCTTTCTTT.

CDR3 bases: TGTGCCAGCTCCCCGGCCAGGCTGAACACTGAAGCTTTCTTT. This encodes CASSPARLNTEAFF. The rearrangement uses TRBV18 and TRBJ1-1; no reliable D call. This CDR3 spans 14 amino acids. Germline CDR1 reads KGHSH; CDR2 reads LQKENI. Deletions cut 6 bases from V and 0 bases from J, with 11 bases between.

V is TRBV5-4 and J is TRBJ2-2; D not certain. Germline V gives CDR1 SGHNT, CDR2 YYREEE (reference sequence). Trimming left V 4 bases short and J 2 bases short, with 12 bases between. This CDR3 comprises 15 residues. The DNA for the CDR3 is TGTGCCAGCAGCCAGGTGGCAGCCAACACCGGGGAGCTGTTTTTT. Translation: CASSQVAANTGELFF. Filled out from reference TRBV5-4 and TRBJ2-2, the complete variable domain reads ETGVTQSPTHLIKTRGQQVTLRCSSQSGHNTVSWYQQALGQGPQFIFQYYREEENGRGNFPPRFSGLQFPNYSSELNVNALELDDSALYLCASSQVAANTGELFFGEGSRLTVL.

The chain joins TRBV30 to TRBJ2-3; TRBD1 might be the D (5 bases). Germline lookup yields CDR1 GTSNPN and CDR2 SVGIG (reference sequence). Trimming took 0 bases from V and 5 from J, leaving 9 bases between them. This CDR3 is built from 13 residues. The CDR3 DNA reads TGTGCCTGGAGTGTTAAGGGGCTAGATACGCAGTATTTT. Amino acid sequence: CAWSVKGLDTQYF. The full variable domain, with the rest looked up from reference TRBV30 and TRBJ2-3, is SQTIHQWPATLVQPVGSPLSLECTVEGTSNPNLYWYRQAAGRGLQLLFYSVGIGQISSEVPQNLSASRPQDRQFILSSKKLLLSDSGFYLCAWSVKGLDTQYFGPGTRLTVL.

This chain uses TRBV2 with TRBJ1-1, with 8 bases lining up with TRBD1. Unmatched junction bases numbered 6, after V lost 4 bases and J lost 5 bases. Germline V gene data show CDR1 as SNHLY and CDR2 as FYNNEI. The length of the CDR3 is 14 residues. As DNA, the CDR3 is TGTGCCAGCAGTGTACAGGGGGAGAAGACTGAAGCTTTCTTT. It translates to CASSVQGEKTEAFF.

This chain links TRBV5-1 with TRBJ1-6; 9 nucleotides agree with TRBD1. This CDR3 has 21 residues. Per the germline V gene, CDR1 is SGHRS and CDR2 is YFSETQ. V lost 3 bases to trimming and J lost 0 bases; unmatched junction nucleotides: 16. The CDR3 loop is CASSSLWPGQGGDSYNSPLHF. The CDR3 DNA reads TGCGCCAGCAGCTCGCTATGGCCGGGACAGGGAGGGGACTCCTATAATTCACCCCTCCACTTT. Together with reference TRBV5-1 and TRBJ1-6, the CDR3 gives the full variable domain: KAGVTQTPRYLIKTRGQQVTLSCSPISGHRSVSWYQQTPGQGLQFLFEYFSETQRNKGNFPGRFSGRQFSNSRSEMNVSTLELGDSALYLCASSSLWPGQGGDSYNSPLHFGNGTRLTVT.

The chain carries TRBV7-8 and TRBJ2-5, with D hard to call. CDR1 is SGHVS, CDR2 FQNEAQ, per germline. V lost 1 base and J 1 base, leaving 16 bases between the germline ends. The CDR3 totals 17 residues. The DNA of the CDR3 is TGTGCCAGCAGCTTAGGGAATAAGAGACGTAGCCAAGAGACCCAGTACTTC. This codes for CASSLGNKRRSQETQYF.

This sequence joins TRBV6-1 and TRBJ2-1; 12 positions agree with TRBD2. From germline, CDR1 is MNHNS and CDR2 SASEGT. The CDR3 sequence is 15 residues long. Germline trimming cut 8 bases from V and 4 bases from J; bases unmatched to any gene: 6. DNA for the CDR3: TGTGCCAGCTGGAGACTAGCGGGAGATTACAATGAGCAGTTCTTC. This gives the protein CASWRLAGDYNEQFF.

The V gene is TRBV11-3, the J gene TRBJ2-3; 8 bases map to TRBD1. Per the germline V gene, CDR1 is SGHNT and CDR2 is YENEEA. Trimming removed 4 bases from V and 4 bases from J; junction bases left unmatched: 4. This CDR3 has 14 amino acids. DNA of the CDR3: TGTGCCAGCAGCTCAGGGGGCAGCGCAGATACGCAGTATTTT. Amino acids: CASSSGGSADTQYF.

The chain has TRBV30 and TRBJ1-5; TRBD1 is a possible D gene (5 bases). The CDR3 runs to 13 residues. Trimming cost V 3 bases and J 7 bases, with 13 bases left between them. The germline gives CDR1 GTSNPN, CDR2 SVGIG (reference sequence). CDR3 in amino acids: CAWRTGPWQPQHF. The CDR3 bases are TGTGCCTGGAGAACGGGACCTTGGCAGCCCCAGCATTTT.

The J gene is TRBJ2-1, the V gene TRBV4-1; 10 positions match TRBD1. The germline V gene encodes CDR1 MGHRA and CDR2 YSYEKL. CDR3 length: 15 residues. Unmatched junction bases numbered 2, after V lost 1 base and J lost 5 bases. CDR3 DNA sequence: TGCGCCAGCAGCCAAGTGGGACAGGGGAACAATGAGCAGTTCTTC. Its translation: CASSQVGQGNNEQFF.